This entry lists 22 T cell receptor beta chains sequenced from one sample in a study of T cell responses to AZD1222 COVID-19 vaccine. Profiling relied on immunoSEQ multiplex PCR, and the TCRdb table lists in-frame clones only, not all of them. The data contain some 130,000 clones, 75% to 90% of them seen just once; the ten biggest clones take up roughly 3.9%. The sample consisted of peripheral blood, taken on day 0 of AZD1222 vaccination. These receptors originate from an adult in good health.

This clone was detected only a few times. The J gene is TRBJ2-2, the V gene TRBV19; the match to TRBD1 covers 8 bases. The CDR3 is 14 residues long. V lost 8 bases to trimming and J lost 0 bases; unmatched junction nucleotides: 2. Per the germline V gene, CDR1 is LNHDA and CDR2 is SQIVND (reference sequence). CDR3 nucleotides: TGTGCCAGTCGACAGGGGTCGAACACCGGGGAGCTGTTTTTT. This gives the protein CASRQGSNTGELFF.

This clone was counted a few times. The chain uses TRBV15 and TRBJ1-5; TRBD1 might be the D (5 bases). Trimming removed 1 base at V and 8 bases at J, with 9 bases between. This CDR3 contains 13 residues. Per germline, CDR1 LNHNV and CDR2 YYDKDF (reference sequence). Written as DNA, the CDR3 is TGTGCCACCAGCAGAGGGGGCGTTGAGCCCCAGCATTTT. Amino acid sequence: CATSRGGVEPQHF.

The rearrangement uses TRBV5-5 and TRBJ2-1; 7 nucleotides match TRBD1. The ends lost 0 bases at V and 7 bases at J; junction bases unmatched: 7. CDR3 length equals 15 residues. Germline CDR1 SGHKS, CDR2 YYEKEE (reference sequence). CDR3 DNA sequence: TGTGCCAGCAGCTTGGGTAGTCGGGACAGTAATGAGCAGTTCTTC. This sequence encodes CASSLGSRDSNEQFF.

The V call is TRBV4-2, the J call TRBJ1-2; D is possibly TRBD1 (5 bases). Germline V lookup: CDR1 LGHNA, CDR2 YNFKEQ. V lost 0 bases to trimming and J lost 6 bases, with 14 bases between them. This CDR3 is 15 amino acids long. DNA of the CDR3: TGTGCCAGCAGCCAAGACGGCTCACAGGATCATGGCTACACCTTC. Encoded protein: CASSQDGSQDHGYTF.

This CDR3 is CASMGTANEKLFF. CDR3 DNA sequence: TGTGCCAGTATGGGGACAGCTAATGAAAAACTGTTTTTT. The chain uses TRBV19 and TRBJ1-4; 7 nucleotides agree with TRBD1. The germline V gene has CDR1 LNHDA and CDR2 SQIVND (reference sequence). With V trimmed by 7 bases and J by 3 bases, 2 bases remained unmatched. The CDR3 totals 13 residues.

The CDR3 spells CASRWQVNEQFF. In nucleotides, the CDR3 is TGTGCCAGTAGGTGGCAGGTCAATGAGCAGTTCTTC. This chain links TRBV19 with TRBJ2-1, with no clear D. V was trimmed by 6 bases and J by 6 bases, leaving 9 bases between them. The CDR3 length is 12 residues. Germline V CDR1 and CDR2: LNHDA, SQIVND (reference sequence).

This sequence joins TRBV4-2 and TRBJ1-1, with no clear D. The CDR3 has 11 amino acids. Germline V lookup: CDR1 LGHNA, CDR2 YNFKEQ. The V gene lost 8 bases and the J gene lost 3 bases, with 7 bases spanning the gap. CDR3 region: CASSVDTEAFF. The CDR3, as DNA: TGTGCCAGCTCAGTGGACACTGAAGCTTTCTTT.

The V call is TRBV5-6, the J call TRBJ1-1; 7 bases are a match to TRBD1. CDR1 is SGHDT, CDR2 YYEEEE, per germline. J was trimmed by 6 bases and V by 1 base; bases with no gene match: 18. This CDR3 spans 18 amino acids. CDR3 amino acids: CASSLKTQGRLELSEAFF. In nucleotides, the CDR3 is TGTGCCAGCAGCTTGAAAACACAGGGGCGACTGGAACTATCTGAAGCTTTCTTT.

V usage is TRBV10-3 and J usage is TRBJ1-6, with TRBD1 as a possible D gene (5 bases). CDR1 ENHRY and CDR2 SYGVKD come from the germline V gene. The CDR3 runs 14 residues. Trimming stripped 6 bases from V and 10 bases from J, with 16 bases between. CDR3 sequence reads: CAIRGNGGGSPLHF. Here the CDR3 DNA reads TGTGCCATCAGAGGGAACGGGGGAGGATCACCCCTCCACTTT.

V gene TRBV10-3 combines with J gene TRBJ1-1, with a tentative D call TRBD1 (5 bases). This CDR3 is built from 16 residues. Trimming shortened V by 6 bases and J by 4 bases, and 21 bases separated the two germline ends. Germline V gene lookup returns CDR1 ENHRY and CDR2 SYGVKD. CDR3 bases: TGTGCCATCAGAGACGACAGAACCGCAAGGGTCACTGAAGCTTTCTTT. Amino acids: CAIRDDRTARVTEAFF.

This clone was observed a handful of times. The CDR3 nucleotides are TGTGCTGTCCAGGGGTTCAGCTCTGGAAACACCATATATTTT. Its protein is CAVQGFSSGNTIYF. V gene TRBV7-9 combines with J gene TRBJ1-3; a possible D gene is TRBD1 (6 bases). Germline-derived CDR1 and CDR2 are SEHNR and FQNEAQ (reference sequence). The CDR3 runs 14 residues. The entire variable domain, with the rest obtained from reference TRBV7-9 and TRBJ1-3, is as follows: DTGVSQNPRHKITKRGQNVTFRCDPISEHNRLYWYRQTLGQGPEFLTYFQNEAQLEKSRLLSDRFSAERPKGSFSTLEIQRTEQGDSAMYLCAVQGFSSGNTIYFGEGSWLTVV.

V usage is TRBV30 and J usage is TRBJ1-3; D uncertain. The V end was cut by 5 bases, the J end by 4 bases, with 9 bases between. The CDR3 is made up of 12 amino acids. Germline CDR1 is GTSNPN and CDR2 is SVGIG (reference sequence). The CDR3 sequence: CAWGLLGNTIYF. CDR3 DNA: TGTGCCTGGGGCTTACTCGGAAACACCATATATTTT.

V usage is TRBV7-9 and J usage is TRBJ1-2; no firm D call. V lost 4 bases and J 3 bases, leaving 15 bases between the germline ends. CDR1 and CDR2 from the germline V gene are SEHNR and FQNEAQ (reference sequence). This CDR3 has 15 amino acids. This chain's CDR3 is CASSYVRPGDYGYTF. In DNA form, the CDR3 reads TGTGCCAGCAGCTATGTAAGGCCTGGGGACTATGGCTACACCTTC.

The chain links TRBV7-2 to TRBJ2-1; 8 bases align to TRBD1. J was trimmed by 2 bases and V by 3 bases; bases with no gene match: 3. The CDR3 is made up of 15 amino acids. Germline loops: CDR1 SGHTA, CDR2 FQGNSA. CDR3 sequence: CASSFGRGPYNEQFF. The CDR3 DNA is TGTGCCAGCAGCTTCGGCAGGGGGCCCTACAATGAGCAGTTCTTC.

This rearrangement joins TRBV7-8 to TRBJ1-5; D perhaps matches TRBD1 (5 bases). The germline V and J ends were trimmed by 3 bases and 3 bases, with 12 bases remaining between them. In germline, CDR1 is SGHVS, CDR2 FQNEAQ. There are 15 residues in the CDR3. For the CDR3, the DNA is TGTGCCAGCAGCTTCTCGGAGGGACTCAATCAGCCCCAGCATTTT. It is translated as CASSFSEGLNQPQHF.

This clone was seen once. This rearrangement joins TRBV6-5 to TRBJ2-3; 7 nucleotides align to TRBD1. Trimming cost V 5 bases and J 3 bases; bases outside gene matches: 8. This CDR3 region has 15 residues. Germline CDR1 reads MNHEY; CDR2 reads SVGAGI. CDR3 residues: CASSKDRHPTDTQYF. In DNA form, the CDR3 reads TGTGCCAGCAGTAAGGACAGGCACCCAACAGATACGCAGTATTTT.

CDR3 protein: CASSIASGGSAGELFF. For the CDR3, the DNA is TGTGCCAGTAGTATTGCATCAGGGGGTTCGGCCGGGGAGCTGTTTTTT. V is TRBV19 and J is TRBJ2-2; 7 nucleotides match TRBD1. The CDR3 runs to 16 residues. The trim removed 3 bases at V and 6 bases at J, leaving 10 bases unmatched. CDR1 is LNHDA and CDR2 is SQIVND in the germline V gene (reference sequence).

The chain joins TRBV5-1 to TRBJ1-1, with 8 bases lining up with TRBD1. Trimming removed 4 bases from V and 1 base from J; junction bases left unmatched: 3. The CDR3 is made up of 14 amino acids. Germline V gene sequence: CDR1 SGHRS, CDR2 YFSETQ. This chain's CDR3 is CASSPTGGNTEAFF. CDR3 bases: TGCGCCAGCAGCCCCACAGGGGGGAACACTGAAGCTTTCTTT. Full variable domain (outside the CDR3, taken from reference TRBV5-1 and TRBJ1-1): KAGVTQTPRYLIKTRGQQVTLSCSPISGHRSVSWYQQTPGQGLQFLFEYFSETQRNKGNFPGRFSGRQFSNSRSEMNVSTLELGDSALYLCASSPTGGNTEAFFGQGTRLTVV.

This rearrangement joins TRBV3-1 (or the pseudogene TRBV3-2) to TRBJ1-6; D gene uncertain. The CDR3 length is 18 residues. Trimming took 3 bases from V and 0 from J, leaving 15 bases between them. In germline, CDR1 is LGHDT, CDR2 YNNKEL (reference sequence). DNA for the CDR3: TGTGCCAGCAGCCATCCCCAAGGGAGAAGCTCCTATAATTCACCCCTCCACTTT. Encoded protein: CASSHPQGRSSYNSPLHF.

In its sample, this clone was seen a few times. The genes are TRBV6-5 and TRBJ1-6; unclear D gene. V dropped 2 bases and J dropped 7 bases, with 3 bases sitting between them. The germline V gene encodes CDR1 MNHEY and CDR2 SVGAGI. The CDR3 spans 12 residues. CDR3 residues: CASSYTNSPLHF. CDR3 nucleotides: TGTGCCAGCAGTTACACGAATTCACCCCTCCACTTT.

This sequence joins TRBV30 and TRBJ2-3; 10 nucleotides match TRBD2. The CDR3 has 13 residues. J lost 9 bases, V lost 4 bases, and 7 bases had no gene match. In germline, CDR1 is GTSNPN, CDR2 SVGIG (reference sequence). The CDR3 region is CAWKVAGGQTQYF. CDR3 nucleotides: TGTGCCTGGAAGGTAGCGGGGGGACAGACGCAGTATTTT. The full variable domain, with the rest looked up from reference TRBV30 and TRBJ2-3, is SQTIHQWPATLVQPVGSPLSLECTVEGTSNPNLYWYRQAAGRGLQLLFYSVGIGQISSEVPQNLSASRPQDRQFILSSKKLLLSDSGFYLCAWKVAGGQTQYFGPGTRLTVL.

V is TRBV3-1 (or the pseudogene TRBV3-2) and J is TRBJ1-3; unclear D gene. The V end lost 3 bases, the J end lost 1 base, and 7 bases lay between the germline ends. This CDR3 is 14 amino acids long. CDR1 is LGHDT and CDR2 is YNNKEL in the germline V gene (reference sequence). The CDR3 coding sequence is TGTGCCAGCAGCCAGGGGAAATCTGGAAACACCATATATTTT. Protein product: CASSQGKSGNTIYF.